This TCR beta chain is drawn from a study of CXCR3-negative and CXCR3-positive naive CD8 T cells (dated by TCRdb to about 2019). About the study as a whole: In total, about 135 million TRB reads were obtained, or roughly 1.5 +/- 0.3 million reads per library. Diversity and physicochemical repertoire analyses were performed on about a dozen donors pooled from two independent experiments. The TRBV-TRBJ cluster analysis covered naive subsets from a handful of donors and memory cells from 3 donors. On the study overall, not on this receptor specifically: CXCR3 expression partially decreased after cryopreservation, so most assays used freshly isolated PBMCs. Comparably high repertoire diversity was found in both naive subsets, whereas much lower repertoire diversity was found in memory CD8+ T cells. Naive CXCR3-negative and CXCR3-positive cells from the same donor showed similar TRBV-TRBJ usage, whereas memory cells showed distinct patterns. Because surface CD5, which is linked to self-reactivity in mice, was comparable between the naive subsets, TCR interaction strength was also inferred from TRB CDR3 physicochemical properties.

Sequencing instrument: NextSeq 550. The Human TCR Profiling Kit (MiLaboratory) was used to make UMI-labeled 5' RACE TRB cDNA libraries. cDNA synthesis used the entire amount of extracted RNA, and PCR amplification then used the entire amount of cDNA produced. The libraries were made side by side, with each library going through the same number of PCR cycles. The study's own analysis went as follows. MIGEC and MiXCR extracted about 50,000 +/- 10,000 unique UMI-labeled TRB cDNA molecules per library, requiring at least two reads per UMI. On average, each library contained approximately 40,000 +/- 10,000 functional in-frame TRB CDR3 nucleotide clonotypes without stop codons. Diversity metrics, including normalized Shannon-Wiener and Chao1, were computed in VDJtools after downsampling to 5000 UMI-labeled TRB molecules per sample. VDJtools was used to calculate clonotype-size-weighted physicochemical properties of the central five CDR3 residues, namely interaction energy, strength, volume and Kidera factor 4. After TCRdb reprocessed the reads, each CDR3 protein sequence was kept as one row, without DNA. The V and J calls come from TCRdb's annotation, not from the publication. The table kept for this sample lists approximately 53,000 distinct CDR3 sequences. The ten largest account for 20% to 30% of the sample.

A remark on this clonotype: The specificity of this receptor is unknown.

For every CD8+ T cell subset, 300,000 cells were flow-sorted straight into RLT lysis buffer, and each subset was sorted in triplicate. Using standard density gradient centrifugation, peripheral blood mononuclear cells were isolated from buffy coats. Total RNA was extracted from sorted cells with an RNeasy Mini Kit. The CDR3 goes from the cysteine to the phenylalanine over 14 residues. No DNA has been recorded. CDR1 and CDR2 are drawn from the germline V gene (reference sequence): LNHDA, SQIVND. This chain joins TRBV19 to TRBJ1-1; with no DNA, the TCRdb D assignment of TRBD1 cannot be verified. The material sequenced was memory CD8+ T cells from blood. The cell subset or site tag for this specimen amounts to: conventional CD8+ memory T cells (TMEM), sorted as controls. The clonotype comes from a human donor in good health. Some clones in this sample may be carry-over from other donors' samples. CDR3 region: CASFPGGSETEAFF.